The clone carrying this TCR beta chain was found a few times. Its antigen remains unknown. The CDR3 covers 13 residues. V lost 3 bases and J lost 3, with 8 bases in between. It was by quantitative 5'-RACE with molecular barcodes that TCR beta libraries were made. One entry per CDR3 protein results from TCRdb running MiXCR on the 5' RACE reads. The repertoire has 300,000 to 400,000 distinct CDR3 sequences, roughly 20% of them found once; the top ten carry under 15%. This sample stems from a study of CD8 T cells in ankylosing spondylitis. Study-wide points: About 8 highly homologous variants made up a TCR beta motif, and this motif appeared characteristic of ankylosing spondylitis blood. Reportedly, matched ankylosing spondylitis synovial fluid was significantly enriched for disease-linked clones.

This sequence originates from a male donor with ankylosing spondylitis or in good health (not recorded which). This rearrangement joins TRBV12-3 or TRBV12-4 to TRBJ1-1, with TRBD1 as a possible D gene (5 bases). The sample comprised blood, either unsorted or a sorted T cell fraction (not recorded which). In DNA, the CDR3 is TGTGCCAGCAGTTTCACAGGAGACACTGAAGCTTTCTTT. Its protein product is CASSFTGDTEAFF.